A selection of T cell receptor beta chains follows, all from one sample in a study of T cells expressing NK-cell markers. No DNA is given; TCRdb re-called the 5' RACE reads and lists each CDR3 protein once. This specimen shows around 380,000 distinct CDR3 sequences; the ten leading clones hold about 10%. What was sequenced was blood T cells: a sorted CD56 or NKG2C T cell subset, CD4+ or CD8+ T cells, or bulk PBMC T cells (not recorded which). These receptors were obtained from a woman aged 50 to 60 in good health. CDR3s include the opening cysteine and the closing phenylalanine or tryptophan.

j_call v_call cdr3_aa
TRBJ2-1 TRBV25-1 CASSASGMLNEQFF
TRBJ2-1 TRBV6-2/TRBV6-3 CASSYPKTGGPYNEQFF
TRBJ1-3 TRBV13 CASGEVSGNTIYF
TRBJ2-3 TRBV5-1 CASSLAGRYNTDTQYF
TRBJ2-2 TRBV6-5 CASMGGKNTGELFF
TRBJ2-4 TRBV12-3/TRBV12-4 CASSFSGSRSIQYF
TRBJ2-1 TRBV4-1 CASSQDSASGRVILDEQFF
TRBJ1-6 TRBV12-3/TRBV12-4 CASRYITNSPLHF
TRBJ1-4 TRBV27 CASSRRQGRSWNEKLFF
TRBJ1-6 TRBV12-3/TRBV12-4 CASAKSGAYNSPLHF
TRBJ2-1 TRBV5-6 CASSLDRLGYIEQFF
TRBJ2-2 TRBV6-2/TRBV6-3 CASSYLRRLNTGELFF
TRBJ2-1 TRBV30 CAWTTSNEQFF
TRBJ2-3 TRBV27 CASRTWGLERRAQYF
TRBJ2-2 TRBV27 CASKVLSDPNTGELFF
TRBJ2-3 TRBV5-1 CASSLGILSTDTQYF
TRBJ2-1 TRBV24-1 CATSDSRLAGNEQFF
TRBJ2-2 TRBV6-5 CASSPTGGRFGGELFF
TRBJ2-3 TRBV6-5 CASTRGIRTDTQYF
TRBJ1-5 TRBV20-1 CSARGTGGNYQHF
TRBJ2-7 TRBV7-2 CASSLASGGPSYEQYF
TRBJ1-1 TRBV5-6 CASSLPMNTEAFF
TRBJ1-6 TRBV12-3/TRBV12-4 CASSLQIYNSPLHF
TRBJ2-3 TRBV20-1 CSAADRVTDTQYF
TRBJ1-1 TRBV20-1 CSASAGQGSFVAFF
TRBJ2-5 TRBV7-3 CASSLDYSETQYF
TRBJ1-1 TRBV29-1 CSVDDDLNTEAFF
TRBJ1-1 TRBV5-1 CASSLVRVDTEAFF
TRBJ2-3 TRBV4-1 CASSRPGGGRTDTQYF
TRBJ1-1 TRBV3-1 CASSQNSAKGTEAFF
TRBJ2-2 TRBV7-9 CASGPWGSNTGELFF